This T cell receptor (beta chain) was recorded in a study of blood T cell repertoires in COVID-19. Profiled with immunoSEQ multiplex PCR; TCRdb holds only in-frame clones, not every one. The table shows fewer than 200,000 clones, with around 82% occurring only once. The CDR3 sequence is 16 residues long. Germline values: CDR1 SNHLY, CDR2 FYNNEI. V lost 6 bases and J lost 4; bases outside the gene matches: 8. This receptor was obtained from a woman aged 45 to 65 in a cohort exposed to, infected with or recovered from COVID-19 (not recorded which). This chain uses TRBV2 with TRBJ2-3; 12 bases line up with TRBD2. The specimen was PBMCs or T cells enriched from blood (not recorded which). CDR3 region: CASSPRLAGDSDTQYF. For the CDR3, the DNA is TGTGCCAGCAGCCCAAGACTAGCGGGAGATTCAGATACGCAGTATTTT. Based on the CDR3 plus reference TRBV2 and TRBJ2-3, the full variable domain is EPEVTQTPSHQVTQMGQEVILRCVPISNHLYFYWYRQILGQKVEFLVSFYNNEISEKSEIFDDQFSVERPDGSNFTLKIRSTKLEDSAMYFCASSPRLAGDSDTQYFGPGTRLTVL.